This T cell receptor beta chain stems from a study of cytomegalovirus exposure and HLA in healthy donors. Turning to this clone: No antigen is known for it.

Study-wide results and limits: Reportedly, diagnosis of cytomegalovirus status by the classifier showed high specificity and sensitivity. Researchers catalogued approximately 170 TCR beta chains as cytomegalovirus-associated.

CDR1 is MDHEN, CDR2 SYDVKM, per germline. This CDR3 spans 15 amino acids. V shed 9 bases, J shed 0 bases, and the junction held 3 bases outside the gene matches. Produced via immunoSEQ multiplex PCR; TCRdb's table is partial and in-frame only. The data show some 140,000 clones, about 86% seen once. V gene TRBV28 combines with J gene TRBJ2-2, with 11 nucleotides matching TRBD2. The clonotype comes from a human donor in good health. Specimen: PBMCs. The CDR3 coding sequence is TGTGCCAGTAGGACTAGCGGGTCGAACACCGGGGAGCTGTTTTTT. Encoded protein: CASRTSGSNTGELFF.